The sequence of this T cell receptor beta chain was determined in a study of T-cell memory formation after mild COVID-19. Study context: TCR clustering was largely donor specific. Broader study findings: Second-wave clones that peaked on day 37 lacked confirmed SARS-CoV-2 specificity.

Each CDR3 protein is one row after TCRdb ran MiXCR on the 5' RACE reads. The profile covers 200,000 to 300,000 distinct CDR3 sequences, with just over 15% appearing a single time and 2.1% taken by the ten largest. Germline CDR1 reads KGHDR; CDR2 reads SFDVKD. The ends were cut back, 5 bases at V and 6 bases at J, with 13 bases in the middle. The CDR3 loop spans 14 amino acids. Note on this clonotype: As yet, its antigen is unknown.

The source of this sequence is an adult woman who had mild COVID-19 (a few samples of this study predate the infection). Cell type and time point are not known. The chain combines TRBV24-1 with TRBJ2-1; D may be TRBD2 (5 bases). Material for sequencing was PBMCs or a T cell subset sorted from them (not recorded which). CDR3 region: CATSAASAGNEQFF. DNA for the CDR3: TGTGCCACCAGTGCCGCCTCGGCGGGCAATGAGCAGTTCTTC.